Following are 20 T cell receptor beta chains from one sample sequenced in a study of blood T cell repertoires in COVID-19. Assay used: immunoSEQ multiplex PCR; TCRdb lists only in-frame clones, some missing. The data show a few hundred thousand clones, over 75% seen once. Sequenced: PBMCs or T cells enriched from blood (not recorded which). The receptors were gathered from a man younger than 45 who had recovered from COVID-19.

The chain recombines TRBV4-2 with TRBJ2-1; 8 nucleotides line up with TRBD2. In germline, CDR1 is LGHNA, CDR2 YNFKEQ. The CDR3 runs to 17 residues. With 1 base clipped from V and 7 bases from J, the junction kept 12 bases outside the gene matches. CDR3 residues: CASSQGFSSGPDNEQFF. Here the CDR3 DNA reads TGTGCCAGCAGCCAAGGCTTTTCTAGCGGGCCAGATAATGAGCAGTTCTTC.

This clone appeared once. The rearrangement uses TRBV5-4 and TRBJ2-7; 8 bases map to TRBD1. Germline V gene lookup returns CDR1 SGHNT and CDR2 YYREEE (reference sequence). V was clipped by 4 bases and J by 6 bases; unmatched bases: 6. There are 13 residues in the CDR3. The CDR3 coding sequence is TGTGCCAGCAGCATATGGACAGGGATCGAGCAGTACTTC. Its translation is CASSIWTGIEQYF.

The DNA of the CDR3 is TGTGCCAGCAGCCAAGTCGGTAGGGGGCGGGCGAACACCGGGGAGCTGTTTTTT. This sequence encodes CASSQVGRGRANTGELFF. The chain combines TRBV3-1 (or the pseudogene TRBV3-2) with TRBJ2-2; TRBD1 matches 7 bases. The V and J ends lost 1 base and 0 bases, in that order; junction bases with no gene match: 8. This CDR3 contains 18 residues. Per the germline V gene, CDR1 is LGHDT and CDR2 is YNNKEL (reference sequence).

The chain has TRBV4-2 and TRBJ2-5, with 9 nucleotides matching TRBD2. V gave up 8 bases and J gave up 5 bases; unmatched junction bases: 9. CDR1 is LGHNA, CDR2 YNFKEQ, per germline. The CDR3 runs to 14 residues. CDR3 protein: CASSPGLAPETQYF. Written as DNA, the CDR3 is TGTGCCAGCTCTCCGGGACTAGCTCCCGAGACCCAGTACTTC.

This chain joins TRBV24-1 and TRBJ1-4; 9 bases map to TRBD1. The CDR3 is 15 residues long. The trim removed 3 bases at V and 5 bases at J, leaving 3 bases unmatched. Germline V gives CDR1 KGHDR, CDR2 SFDVKD. Here the CDR3 DNA reads TGTGCCACCAGTGATGGGGGACAGGGAAATGAAAAACTGTTTTTT. This translates into CATSDGGQGNEKLFF.

The V call is TRBV24-1, the J call TRBJ2-7, with 14 bases aligning to TRBD2. In germline, CDR1 is KGHDR, CDR2 SFDVKD. The ends lost 2 bases at V and 2 bases at J; junction bases unmatched: 1. The CDR3 contains 16 residues. In DNA form, the CDR3 reads TGTGCCACCAGTGATTCGGGACTAGCGGGAGCCTACGAGCAGTACTTC. Translating it yields CATSDSGLAGAYEQYF.

The gene calls are TRBV7-9 and TRBJ2-7; 9 bases align to TRBD1. Germline V CDR1 and CDR2: SEHNR, FQNEAQ (reference sequence). Trimming at V came to 7 bases and at J to 4 bases, leaving 11 bases not matched to a gene. This CDR3 is 15 amino acids long. The CDR3 DNA reads TGTGCCAGCACACCCAGAGGGACAGGGATGTACGAGCAGTACTTC. This sequence encodes CASTPRGTGMYEQYF.

The chain is built from TRBV30 and TRBJ2-1; 14 bases fit TRBD2. This CDR3 contains 16 residues. V trimming: 4 bases; J trimming: 3 bases; junction bases outside the gene matches: 5. Germline assignment: CDR1 GTSNPN and CDR2 SVGIG (reference sequence). The chain's CDR3 is CAWTPGLAGVYNEQFF. CDR3 nucleotide sequence: TGTGCCTGGACTCCGGGACTAGCGGGAGTCTACAATGAGCAGTTCTTC.

This clone was detected once. The V gene is TRBV6-6, the J gene TRBJ1-1; D not certain. V was trimmed by 9 bases and J by 4 bases, leaving 15 bases between them. Germline V gene data show CDR1 as MNHNY and CDR2 as SVGAGI (reference sequence). There are 13 residues in the CDR3. CDR3 bases: TGTGCCAGTGTTGAAGGAGGAGGCACTGAAGCTTTCTTT. This translates into CASVEGGGTEAFF.

The chain has TRBV27 and TRBJ2-1; D gene ambiguous. The CDR3 length is 14 residues. V lost 7 bases to trimming and J lost 6 bases, with 16 bases between them. Germline V CDR1 and CDR2: MNHEY, SMNVEV (reference sequence). This CDR3 reads CASTPLGARNEQFF. The CDR3 coding sequence is TGTGCCAGCACCCCCCTCGGAGCCCGCAATGAGCAGTTCTTC.

This chain uses TRBV19 with TRBJ1-2; TRBD1 matches at 9 bases. There are 13 residues in the CDR3. Trimming removed 6 bases from V and 5 bases from J; junction bases left unmatched: 4. In germline, CDR1 is LNHDA, CDR2 SQIVND (reference sequence). The CDR3 here is CASRGQGLYGYTF. Here the CDR3 DNA reads TGTGCCAGTAGGGGACAGGGACTATATGGCTACACCTTC.

This clone was detected only a few times. The rearrangement links TRBV9 to TRBJ2-1; D perhaps matches TRBD1 (6 bases). Trimming pared 7 bases from V and 6 bases from J, leaving 11 bases between. CDR3 length equals 12 residues. Per the germline V gene, CDR1 is SGDLS and CDR2 is YYNGEE. This CDR3 is CASGGPGNEQFF. In DNA, the CDR3 is TGTGCCAGCGGGGGCCCGGGCAATGAGCAGTTCTTC.

This clone was counted once. The DNA of the CDR3 is TGTGCCAGCAGCTTGCGAATGGCAGGGGGCACCACCGGGGAGCTGTTTTTT. Translation: CASSLRMAGGTTGELFF. The chain joins TRBV5-4 to TRBJ2-2; 8 nucleotides align to TRBD1. Germline CDR1 SGHNT, CDR2 YYREEE (reference sequence). The V gene end was trimmed by 1 base and the J gene end by 4 bases; junction bases not matched to a gene: 9. CDR3 length: 17 residues.

The chain is built from TRBV10-2 and TRBJ2-5; D unresolved. Germline V lookup: CDR1 WSHSY, CDR2 SAAADI. Trimming shortened V by 4 bases and J by 5 bases, and 11 bases separated the two germline ends. The CDR3 runs to 13 residues. This CDR3 reads CASSGSNSETQYF. In DNA form, the CDR3 reads TGCGCCAGCAGTGGGTCGAACTCGGAGACCCAGTACTTC.

This clone is a singleton in its sample. The chain joins TRBV18 to TRBJ1-1, with a tentative D call TRBD1 (5 bases). V was shortened by 2 bases and J by 6 bases, with 16 bases between the two germline ends. The CDR3 totals 15 residues. CDR1 KGHSH and CDR2 LQKENI come from the germline V gene. The CDR3 nucleotides are TGTGCCAGCTCACCAACCGGGACTTCAAATGCTGAAGCTTTCTTT. Translated, it gives CASSPTGTSNAEAFF.

This clone was recorded only once. The V gene is TRBV6-2 or TRBV6-3, the J gene TRBJ1-1; D might be TRBD1 (5 bases). CDR1 MNHEY and CDR2 SVGEGT come from the germline V gene. The CDR3 loop spans 15 amino acids. The V and J ends lost 2 bases and 1 base respectively, with 11 bases between them. The CDR3 sequence is CASSYEDTGNTEAFF. The DNA of the CDR3 is TGTGCCAGCAGTTACGAGGACACAGGGAACACTGAAGCTTTCTTT.

This CDR3 reads CASSLGTAGGGGTGELFF. CDR3 in DNA: TGCGCCAGCAGCTTGGGTACAGCGGGAGGTGGCGGCACCGGGGAGCTGTTTTTT. The rearrangement joins TRBV5-1 to TRBJ2-2, with 9 bases aligning to TRBD2. Per the germline V gene, CDR1 is SGHRS and CDR2 is YFSETQ. The CDR3 length is 18 residues. V was clipped by 0 bases and J by 4 bases; unmatched bases: 10.

This chain uses TRBV6-6 with TRBJ2-3; 14 bases align to TRBD2. Losses at the gene ends were 5 bases for V and 9 bases for J; bases not matched to a gene: 10. Germline V lookup: CDR1 MNHNY, CDR2 SVGAGI (reference sequence). The CDR3 is 16 residues long. CDR3 bases: TGTGCCAGCAGTGCCGCGACTAGCGGGAGGGCAGGGACGCAGTATTTT. It specifies CASSAATSGRAGTQYF.

The J gene is TRBJ1-4, the V gene TRBV19; 9 bases are shared with TRBD1. The trim removed 5 bases at V and 5 bases at J, leaving 6 bases unmatched. Per germline, CDR1 LNHDA and CDR2 SQIVND (reference sequence). The CDR3 runs 15 residues. The DNA of the CDR3 is TGTGCCAGTAGTGCGGACAGGGGTTCGAATGAAAAACTGTTTTTT. It codes for CASSADRGSNEKLFF.

The chain combines TRBV27 with TRBJ2-2; TRBD2 matches 15 bases. The CDR3 is 18 amino acids. Germline lookup yields CDR1 MNHEY and CDR2 SMNVEV (reference sequence). Trimming cost V 5 bases and J 4 bases; bases outside gene matches: 8. CDR3 in amino acids: CASSLRTSGRVSTGELFF. CDR3 coding DNA: TGTGCCAGCAGTCTCAGGACTAGCGGGAGGGTCAGCACCGGGGAGCTGTTTTTT.